The 5 T cell receptor beta chains below come from one sample, sequenced in a study of somatic mutations in cytotoxic T cells in rheumatoid arthritis. The protocol was immunoSEQ multiplex PCR, while the TCRdb copy is restricted to in-frame clones and leaves out a portion. Of about 20,000 clones in the sample, about 68% were seen once. The material sequenced was CD8+ T cells sorted from blood. These receptors were taken from a man in his sixties in good health.

The chain is built from TRBV19 and TRBJ2-5; the D is unclear. The germline V gene has CDR1 LNHDA and CDR2 SQIVND (reference sequence). Trimming stripped 7 bases from V and 2 bases from J, with 8 bases between. This CDR3 spans 12 amino acids. CDR3 nucleotide sequence: TGTGCCAGTATTGGCCAGCAAGAGACCCAGTACTTC. Amino acids: CASIGQQETQYF.

This chain links TRBV27 with TRBJ2-1; 8 nucleotides match TRBD2. V was pared by 5 bases and J by 2 bases, with 5 bases of the junction left unmatched. From germline, CDR1 is MNHEY and CDR2 SMNVEV (reference sequence). The CDR3 runs 15 residues. This chain's CDR3 is CASSPAGEAYNEQFF. As DNA, the CDR3 is TGTGCCAGCAGTCCAGCGGGAGAGGCCTACAATGAGCAGTTCTTC.

CDR3 in amino acids: CASSLVTGTYEQYF. The CDR3 DNA sequence: TGTGCCAGCAGCTTAGTGACGGGGACCTACGAGCAGTACTTC. This rearrangement joins TRBV7-8 to TRBJ2-7, with D possibly being TRBD2 (5 bases). This CDR3 contains 14 residues. Germline V CDR1 and CDR2: SGHVS, FQNEAQ. V dropped 1 base and J dropped 2 bases, with 9 bases sitting between them.

The chain links TRBV5-6 to TRBJ1-1; 9 nucleotides align to TRBD1. Germline CDR1 and CDR2: SGHDT and YYEEEE. There are 16 residues in the CDR3. The junction had 7 bases not matched to a gene; V was cut back by 1 base and J by 3 bases. The CDR3 DNA is TGTGCCAGCAGCTTGCCTTACAGGGGGCGAGACACTGAAGCTTTCTTT. As protein: CASSLPYRGRDTEAFF.

The gene calls are TRBV5-4 and TRBJ2-4; TRBD2 matches at 7 bases. CDR1 is SGHNT, CDR2 YYREEE, per germline (reference sequence). Trimming removed 0 bases from V and 8 bases from J; junction bases left unmatched: 5. The CDR3 contains 14 residues. Here the CDR3 DNA reads TGTGCCAGCAGCTTGGTCGGGGGGTCGGACATTCAGTACTTC. Translated: CASSLVGGSDIQYF.